This is a list of T cell receptor beta chains from one sample in a study of T cells in Graves' hyperthyroidism and ophthalmopathy. TCRdb re-derived calls from the multiplex PCR reads in MiXCR, one entry per CDR3 protein. The repertoire holds approximately 630,000 distinct CDR3 sequences, with 16% as singletons. Sequencing was done on a sample of blood. Every receptor here comes from a woman aged 25 to 39 with Graves' hyperthyroidism. Both conserved end residues are part of each CDR3. D genes are given only for firm matches. Size tells how often a clone was seen (once, few, many) or the class of an expanded clone, and some rows leave it out.

clone_size j_call d_call v_call cdr3_nt cdr3_aa
many TRBJ1-5 . TRBV15 TGTGCCACCAGCAGCATTCCGGGCCGGAACCCCGGTAATCAGCCCCAGCATTTT CATSSIPGRNPGNQPQHF
. TRBJ2-3 . TRBV5-1 TGCGCCAGCAGCTCCCAGGGTACCACAGATACGCAGTATTTT CASSSQGTTDTQYF
few TRBJ2-7 . TRBV20-1 TGCAGTGCTAGAGATATGGGCCAGAGCTCCTACGAGCAGTACTTC CSARDMGQSSYEQYF
. TRBJ1-5 . TRBV4-1 TGCGCCAGCAGCCAAGGAAATGGGGTTAATCAGCCCCAGCATTTT CASSQGNGVNQPQHF
. TRBJ2-1 TRBD2 TRBV2 TGTGCCAAACGACTAGCGGGGGGGGACAATGAGCAGTTCTTC CAKRLAGGDNEQFF
few TRBJ1-4 . TRBV10-1 TGCGCCAGCAGTGAGGGGTCGGCTAATGAAAAACTGTTTTTT CASSEGSANEKLFF
. TRBJ2-3 . TRBV6-5 TGTGCCAGCAGTTACTCGGACAGTTCCACAGATACGCAGTATTTT CASSYSDSSTDTQYF
many TRBJ2-5 . TRBV6-1 TGTGCCAGCACCCTGACTGGCGGGTGGTTAGAGACCCAGTACTTC CASTLTGGWLETQYF
. TRBJ1-2 . TRBV3-1 TGTGCCAGCAGCCAAGGGGGGGTTGACTATGGCTACACCTTC CASSQGGVDYGYTF
many TRBJ1-1 . TRBV28 TGTGCCAGCAGTCCTCCACAGGTGAACACTGAAGCTTTCTTT CASSPPQVNTEAFF
. TRBJ2-7 . TRBV19 TGTGCCAGTGGTCCGGGGGCGGGCTACGAGCAGTACTTC CASGPGAGYEQYF
. TRBJ1-1 TRBD1 TRBV10-2 TGCGCCAGCAGTGACCCCACTAGGTGGGACTGGGACAGGAGTATTGCTGAAGCTTTCTTT CASSDPTRWDWDRSIAEAFF
many TRBJ2-7 . TRBV20-1 TGCAGTGCTAGACACAGAGCCTCCTACGAGCAGTACTTC CSARHRASYEQYF
few TRBJ1-3 . TRBV4-1 TGCGCCAGCAGCCAAGTGACGGACTCTGGAAACACCATATATTTT CASSQVTDSGNTIYF
many TRBJ1-1 . TRBV11-2 TGTGCCAGCAGCTTGACAGCTTTGAACACTGAAGCTTTCTTT CASSLTALNTEAFF
few TRBJ2-2 . TRBV5-6 TGTGCCAGCAGCTTGTACAAGACCGGGGAGCTGTTTTTT CASSLYKTGELFF
. TRBJ2-5 TRBD2 TRBV7-3 TGTGCCAGCAGCTTAGAGGGGACTAGCGGGATGAGAGAGACCCAGTACTTC CASSLEGTSGMRETQYF
. TRBJ2-2 . TRBV20-1 TGCAGTGCTAGAGGAGGAGGGATCACCGGGGAGCTGTTTTTT CSARGGGITGELFF
. TRBJ2-7 TRBD2 TRBV20-1 TGCAGTGCTAGAGATAGACTAGCGGTCTACGAGCAGTACTTC CSARDRLAVYEQYF
many TRBJ2-5 . TRBV27 TGTGCCAGCAGTCGTACAATTTACCAAGAGACCCAGTACTTC CASSRTIYQETQYF